What follows is one T cell receptor (beta chain) and its context. This sample is part of a study of blood T cell repertoires in COVID-19. Study-wide background: PBMCs, B-cell-depleted T cells, or T cells provided the cDNA or gDNA that made up the material.

TCRdb keeps only in-frame clones here, not all; method: immunoSEQ multiplex PCR. The table includes more than 300,000 clones, roughly 90% detected once. This CDR3 comprises 13 residues. V lost 9 bases and J lost 4; bases outside the gene matches: 6. CDR1 is ENHRY and CDR2 is SYGVKD in the germline V gene. The rearrangement uses TRBV10-3 and TRBJ2-5; 9 bases agree with TRBD1. The clonotype was recovered from a woman in her twenties or thirties who had recovered from COVID-19. The sequencing input was PBMCs or T cells enriched from blood (not recorded which). CDR3 loop: CAIGDRVGETQYF. The CDR3 nucleotides are TGTGCCATAGGGGACAGGGTTGGAGAGACCCAGTACTTC.